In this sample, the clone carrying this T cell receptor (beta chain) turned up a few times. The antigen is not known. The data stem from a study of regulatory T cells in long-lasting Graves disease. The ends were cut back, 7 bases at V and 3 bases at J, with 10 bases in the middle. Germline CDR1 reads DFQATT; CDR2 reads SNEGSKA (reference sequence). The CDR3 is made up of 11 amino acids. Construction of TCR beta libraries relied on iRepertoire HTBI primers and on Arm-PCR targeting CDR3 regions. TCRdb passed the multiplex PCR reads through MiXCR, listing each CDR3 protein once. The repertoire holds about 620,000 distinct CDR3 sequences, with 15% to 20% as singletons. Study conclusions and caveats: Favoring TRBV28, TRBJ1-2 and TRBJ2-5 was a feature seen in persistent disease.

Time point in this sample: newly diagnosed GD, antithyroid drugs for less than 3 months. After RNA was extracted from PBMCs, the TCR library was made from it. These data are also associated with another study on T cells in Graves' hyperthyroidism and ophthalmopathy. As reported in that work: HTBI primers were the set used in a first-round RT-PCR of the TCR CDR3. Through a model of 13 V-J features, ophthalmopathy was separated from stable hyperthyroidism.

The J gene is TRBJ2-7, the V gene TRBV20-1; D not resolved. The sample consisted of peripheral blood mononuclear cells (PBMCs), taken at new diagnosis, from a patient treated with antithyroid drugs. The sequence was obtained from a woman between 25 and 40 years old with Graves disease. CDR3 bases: TGCAGTGTGGGCAACAACTACGAGCAGTACTTC. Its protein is CSVGNNYEQYF.